A single sample is the source of the 5 T cell receptor beta chains below, sequenced in a study of radiotherapy plus CTLA-4 blockade in lung cancer. Produced via immunoSEQ multiplex PCR; TCRdb's table is partial and in-frame only. This table has 40,000 to 45,000 clones, roughly 80% appearing once. This specimen was peripheral blood, taken from a patient treated with radiotherapy plus ipilimumab. The receptors shown here come from a human donor with non-small cell lung cancer whose response to radiotherapy plus ipilimumab could not be evaluated.

V usage is TRBV9 and J usage is TRBJ1-1; possibly TRBD1 for D (6 bases). Germline CDR1 and CDR2: SGDLS and YYNGEE. The CDR3 runs to 15 residues. The V gene lost 0 bases and the J gene lost 4 bases, with 13 bases spanning the gap. This CDR3 reads CASSVAGGAGTEAFF. CDR3 DNA sequence: TGTGCCAGCAGCGTAGCCGGGGGGGCGGGCACTGAAGCTTTCTTT.

The chain employs TRBV25-1 and TRBJ2-2; TRBD1 aligns across 8 bases. Germline CDR1 reads MGHDK; CDR2 reads SYGVNS. The trim removed 4 bases at V and 4 bases at J, leaving 2 bases unmatched. This CDR3 contains 14 residues. CDR3 residues: CASSVQGATGELFF. For the CDR3, the DNA is TGTGCCAGCAGTGTGCAGGGGGCCACCGGGGAGCTGTTTTTT.

The chain uses TRBV18 and TRBJ2-1; 11 bases align to TRBD2. Unmatched junction bases numbered 4, after V lost 3 bases and J lost 6 bases. The germline CDR1 and CDR2 sequences are KGHSH and LQKENI. The CDR3 spans 15 residues. This CDR3 reads CASSPGLAEINEQFF. In nucleotides, the CDR3 is TGTGCCAGCTCACCGGGACTAGCGGAGATCAATGAGCAGTTCTTC.

The CDR3, as DNA: TGCGCCAGCAGCTACCGGGACAGGGGAACAGATACGCAGTATTTT. It is translated as CASSYRDRGTDTQYF. The V and J genes are TRBV4-1 and TRBJ2-3, with 10 nucleotides matching TRBD1. The trim removed 5 bases at V and 3 bases at J, leaving 5 bases unmatched. The CDR3 is 15 amino acids. Germline CDR1 is MGHRA and CDR2 is YSYEKL.

The chain combines TRBV5-6 with TRBJ1-1; 8 nucleotides align to TRBD1. This CDR3 spans 15 amino acids. Germline V gene sequence: CDR1 SGHDT, CDR2 YYEEEE. V lost 4 bases to trimming and J lost 4 bases; unmatched junction nucleotides: 9. The CDR3 region is CASSPRTGLSTEAFF. The CDR3 bases are TGTGCCAGCAGCCCTCGGACAGGGTTATCCACTGAAGCTTTCTTT.